The T cell receptor (beta chain) described here comes from a study of Ad26.COV2.S vaccination and SARS-CoV-2 variants. Treatment of the sample: approximately 18 received Ad26.COV2.S at low or high dose, single or two shots; roughly 5 received placebo; per-sample allocation not given. All samples were drawn on day 63, counting from the first vaccine or placebo injection. An Ad26 vector carrying the Wuhan-strain SARS-CoV-2 spike served as the vaccine. This CDR3 is 14 amino acids long. In germline, CDR1 is SGHRS, CDR2 YFSETQ. Trimming shortened V by 0 bases and J by 5 bases, and 12 bases separated the two germline ends. In the case of this clone: Other nucleotide sequences in the sample specify the same CDR3.

Some clones are missing from TCRdb's copy, which holds only in-frame ones; the method was immunoSEQ multiplex PCR. The repertoire has roughly 410,000 clones, about four fifths of them found once; the top ten carry more than 7%. The chain recombines TRBV5-1 with TRBJ2-7, with a tentative D call TRBD1 (6 bases). Here the sequenced sample was peripheral blood, taken in a trial of Ad26.COV2.S vaccine versus placebo. The TCR originated in a person aged 18-65 years who received the Ad26.COV2.S COVID-19 vaccine or a placebo. The CDR3 sequence: CASSLGQVGDEQYF. For the CDR3, the DNA is TGCGCCAGCAGCTTGGGACAGGTGGGTGACGAGCAGTACTTC.